This TCR beta chain comes out of a study of neoadjuvant anti-PD-1 for oral cavity cancer. Six replicates per PBMC sample, mostly from 400 to 500 ng of genomic DNA. Repertoires were generated with immunoSEQ multiplex PCR, while TCRdb's copy carries only in-frame clones and drops some. The sample has 73,000 or so clones; about 85% are singletons. J was trimmed by 5 bases and V by 3 bases; bases with no gene match: 9. The germline gives CDR1 SGHAT, CDR2 FQDESV (reference sequence). The CDR3 runs 16 residues. Time point: after neoadjuvant nivolumab, at surgical resection. The receptor's source is a person aged 35-79 years with oral cavity squamous cell carcinoma. The chain carries TRBV11-1 and TRBJ2-5; the match to TRBD1 covers 10 bases. This sample comprised PBMCs, obtained after nivolumab (anti-PD-1) treatment. CDR3 loop: CASSFVGDRGLETQYF. CDR3 DNA: TGTGCCAGCAGCTTCGTTGGGGACAGGGGCTTGGAGACCCAGTACTTC. The entire variable domain, with the rest obtained from reference TRBV11-1 and TRBJ2-5, is as follows: EAEVAQSPRYKITEKSQAVAFWCDPISGHATLYWYRQILGQGPELLVQFQDESVVDDSQLPKDRFSAERLKGVDSTLKIQPAELGDSAMYLCASSFVGDRGLETQYFGPGTRLLVL.